This TCR beta chain stems from a study of shared clonotypes between healthy human individuals. On the study more broadly: For every donor, three CD4 naive, three CD4 memory, two CD8 naive and one CD8 memory plates were used.

Germline values: CDR1 SEHNR, CDR2 FQNEAQ (reference sequence). V lost 0 bases to trimming and J lost 7 bases; unmatched junction nucleotides: 3. CDR3 length: 15 amino acids. Per sorted-subset replicate PCR, input was roughly 200 ng DNA, representing 30,000 or so T cell genomes. Libraries were prepared by immunoSEQ multiplex PCR; TCRdb keeps only in-frame clonotypes and omits some of them. The sample includes some 89,000 clones, around two thirds of them seen just once. There are many counts of this clone. Source material: memory CD8+ T cells sorted from blood. As to subset: CD45RO+ cells pooled with CCR7-negative TemRA cells. The V call is TRBV7-9, the J call TRBJ2-1; 10 nucleotides align to TRBD2. This TCR came from a man aged 25 to 40 in good health. CDR3 sequence (DNA): TGTGCCAGCAGCTTAGCTAGCGGGAGGAGGAATGAGCAGTTCTTC. As protein: CASSLASGRRNEQFF.